The 22 T cell receptor beta chains listed next were all sequenced from one sample in a study of technical replicates of blood from a handful of donors. Sequenced by immunoSEQ multiplex PCR; TCRdb stores in-frame clones only, minus some. This table has 85,000 to 100,000 clones, 95% appearing once. Sequences were obtained from T cells isolated from PBMCs. These receptors originate from a human donor in good health.

DNA for the CDR3: TGTGCCAGCAGCGGCCGCCGGGGCGGGAGGGACGAGCAGTACTTC. It encodes CASSGRRGGRDEQYF. V and J are TRBV9 and TRBJ2-7, with 9 positions matching TRBD2. After removal of 3 bases from V and 5 bases from J, the junction contained 9 bases not matched to a gene. Germline assignment: CDR1 SGDLS and CDR2 YYNGEE. CDR3 length: 15 amino acids.

The V gene is TRBV9, the J gene TRBJ2-2, with 13 bases that match TRBD2. CDR3 length equals 20 residues. J gave up 2 bases and V 0 bases, and 10 bases lay outside the gene matches. CDR1 SGDLS and CDR2 YYNGEE come from the germline V gene. In nucleotides, the CDR3 is TGTGCCAGCAGCGTAGCTACAAGGGGACTAGCGGGGCGTAACACCGGGGAGCTGTTTTTT. Its protein is CASSVATRGLAGRNTGELFF.

This clone was picked up a small number of times. V usage is TRBV27 and J usage is TRBJ1-5, with a possible D match to TRBD1 (6 bases). The CDR3 is made up of 13 amino acids. V lost 2 bases and J lost 8, with 10 bases in between. CDR1 MNHEY and CDR2 SMNVEV come from the germline V gene (reference sequence). The CDR3 bases are TGTGCCAGCAGTTTAACAGGGTCCGAGCCCCAGCATTTT. Amino acid sequence: CASSLTGSEPQHF.

The table lists this clone with a count of one. The genes are TRBV19 and TRBJ1-1; 10 positions match TRBD1. V dropped 1 base and J dropped 7; count of bases not matched to a gene: 3. The CDR3 is 14 residues long. CDR1 and CDR2 from the germline V gene are LNHDA and SQIVND (reference sequence). CDR3 DNA: TGTGCCAGTAGTATAGGACAGGGGGCGGATGAAGCTTTCTTT. Its protein product is CASSIGQGADEAFF. Full variable domain (remainder filled in from reference TRBV19 and TRBJ1-1): DGGITQSPKYLFRKEGQNVTLSCEQNLNHDAMYWYRQDPGQGLRLIYYSQIVNDFQKGDIAEGYSVSREKKESFPLTVTSAQKNPTAFYLCASSIGQGADEAFFGQGTRLTVV.

This clone showed up just once. This chain links TRBV7-2 with TRBJ2-5; 7 bases are a match to TRBD2. This CDR3 spans 15 amino acids. Unmatched junction bases numbered 7, after V lost 2 bases and J lost 4 bases. CDR1 is SGHTA and CDR2 is FQGNSA in the germline V gene. The CDR3 sequence is CASSLWPPGGETQYF. The CDR3 DNA reads TGTGCCAGCAGCTTATGGCCCCCGGGGGGAGAGACCCAGTACTTC.

J is TRBJ2-4 and V is TRBV2, with D tentatively TRBD1 (6 bases). Germline-derived CDR1 and CDR2 are SNHLY and FYNNEI. Trimming removed 6 bases from V and 0 bases from J, with 18 bases in between. This CDR3 has 17 amino acids. CDR3 sequence reads: CASRDQTGHLAKNIQYF. Here the CDR3 DNA reads TGTGCCAGCAGGGATCAGACGGGACATTTAGCCAAAAACATTCAGTACTTC.

This chain uses TRBV7-9 with TRBJ2-7; weak D call: TRBD2 (6 bases). CDR1 and CDR2 (germline): SEHNR, FQNEAQ (reference sequence). Trimming took off 7 bases at V and 3 bases at J, with 19 bases between the two ends. This CDR3 is built from 15 residues. The CDR3 DNA sequence: TGTGCCAGCACTCCTCCAGCGGGTTTGTTCTACGAGCAGTACTTC. Residues: CASTPPAGLFYEQYF.

In this sample, this clone turned up once. In DNA, the CDR3 is TGTGCCAGCTCACCAGGACTCAGGGGGCAGTGGGACGAGCAGTACTTC. The encoded protein is CASSPGLRGQWDEQYF. V gene TRBV18 combines with J gene TRBJ2-7; TRBD1 agrees at 8 bases. V was clipped by 2 bases and J by 5 bases; unmatched bases: 11. Germline CDR1 KGHSH, CDR2 LQKENI. This CDR3 is built from 16 residues.

This sequence joins TRBV5-1 and TRBJ2-7; 10 bases fit TRBD2. The CDR3 is 16 amino acids. The germline V gene encodes CDR1 SGHRS and CDR2 YFSETQ. V was clipped by 2 bases and J by 3 bases; unmatched bases: 8. CDR3 DNA: TGCGCCAGCAGCTTCGACGAAACTAGCGGGGACTACGAGCAGTACTTC. Translating gives CASSFDETSGDYEQYF. The full variable domain, its missing parts supplied by reference TRBV5-1 and TRBJ2-7, is KAGVTQTPRYLIKTRGQQVTLSCSPISGHRSVSWYQQTPGQGLQFLFEYFSETQRNKGNFPGRFSGRQFSNSRSEMNVSTLELGDSALYLCASSFDETSGDYEQYFGPGTRLTVT.

The rearrangement joins TRBV4-1 to TRBJ1-1; D is ambiguous. The CDR3 covers 15 residues. Trimming removed 0 bases from V and 8 bases from J, with 16 bases in between. CDR1 and CDR2 from the germline V gene are MGHRA and YSYEKL. CDR3: CASSQDLWALEEAFF. The CDR3 bases are TGCGCCAGCAGCCAAGATTTGTGGGCTTTAGAAGAAGCTTTCTTT.

The chain links TRBV7-9 to TRBJ2-7, with D perhaps matching TRBD1 (6 bases). The germline CDR1 and CDR2 sequences are SEHNR and FQNEAQ (reference sequence). CDR3 size: 15 residues. The V and J ends lost 5 bases and 0 bases respectively, with 14 bases between them. In DNA form, the CDR3 reads TGTGCCAGCAGCATTTTAGGGGGACACTCCTACGAGCAGTACTTC. Translation gives CASSILGGHSYEQYF.

The rearrangement uses TRBV5-1 and TRBJ2-5, with 7 bases fitting TRBD1. Trimming cost V 3 bases and J 2 bases; bases outside gene matches: 7. CDR1 is SGHRS and CDR2 is YFSETQ in the germline V gene. The CDR3 contains 15 residues. CDR3 bases: TGCGCCAGCAGCTACGGGACAGCTTTACAAGAGACCCAGTACTTC. Translation gives CASSYGTALQETQYF.

The V call is TRBV5-4, the J call TRBJ1-1; TRBD1 matches at 7 bases. The CDR3 consists of 16 residues. CDR1 SGHNT and CDR2 YYREEE come from the germline V gene (reference sequence). With V trimmed by 3 bases and J by 0 bases, 8 bases remained unmatched. This CDR3 reads CASSSSRGLLNTEAFF. The CDR3, as DNA: TGTGCCAGCAGCTCGTCTAGGGGGCTTTTGAACACTGAAGCTTTCTTT.

The rearrangement uses TRBV27 and TRBJ2-7, with D unresolved. Germline V gene sequence: CDR1 MNHEY, CDR2 SMNVEV (reference sequence). Trimming shortened V by 6 bases and J by 1 base, and 10 bases separated the two germline ends. There are 13 residues in the CDR3. CDR3 amino acids: CASRSPTSYEQYF. The CDR3 DNA reads TGTGCCAGCAGGTCTCCCACTTCCTACGAGCAGTACTTC.

The chain carries TRBV4-1 and TRBJ1-2; a weak D match, TRBD1 (6 bases). The germline CDR1 and CDR2 sequences are MGHRA and YSYEKL. Trimming pared 3 bases from V and 4 bases from J, leaving 15 bases between. The CDR3 extends over 15 amino acids. This CDR3 is CASSQKGGGSYGYTF. The CDR3 coding sequence is TGCGCCAGCAGCCAGAAGGGGGGGGGCTCCTATGGCTACACCTTC.

The chain carries TRBV7-8 and TRBJ2-6, with D tentatively TRBD2 (5 bases). Germline V gene data show CDR1 as SGHVS and CDR2 as FQNEAQ. Trimming cost V 6 bases and J 2 bases, with 8 bases left between them. The length of the CDR3 is 14 residues. CDR3 sequence (DNA): TGTGCCAGCAGACGGGAACCTGGGGCCAACGTCCTGACTTTC. Translated, it gives CASRREPGANVLTF. Drawing the rest from reference TRBV7-8 and TRBJ2-6, the complete variable domain is GAGVSQSPRYKVAKRGQDVALRCDPISGHVSLFWYQQALGQGPEFLTYFQNEAQLDKSGLPSDRFFAERPEGSVSTLKIQRTQQEDSAVYLCASRREPGANVLTFGAGSRLTVL.

This sequence joins TRBV19 and TRBJ1-5; D uncertain. V shed 3 bases and J shed 3 bases, with 12 bases lying between them. This CDR3 has 15 residues. From germline, CDR1 is LNHDA and CDR2 SQIVND (reference sequence). This chain's CDR3 is CASSMFEGDNQPQHF. As DNA, the CDR3 is TGTGCCAGTAGTATGTTCGAGGGAGACAATCAGCCCCAGCATTTT.

The chain joins TRBV18 to TRBJ2-5; D is ambiguous. Germline V CDR1 and CDR2: KGHSH, LQKENI. The CDR3 totals 15 residues. Trimming cost V 2 bases and J 5 bases, with 15 bases left between them. The DNA for the CDR3 is TGTGCCAGCTCACCAGTCGCTATAGACATGGAGACCCAGTACTTC. This sequence encodes CASSPVAIDMETQYF. The full variable domain, its missing parts supplied by reference TRBV18 and TRBJ2-5, is NAGVMQNPRHLVRRRGQEARLRCSPMKGHSHVYWYRQLPEEGLKFMVYLQKENIIDESGMPKERFSAEFPKEGPSILRIQQVVRGDSAAYFCASSPVAIDMETQYFGPGTRLLVL.

The chain carries TRBV6-1 and TRBJ2-1, with 11 bases lining up with TRBD2. The CDR3 contains 13 residues. Trimming at V came to 7 bases and at J to 7 bases, leaving 3 bases not matched to a gene. Germline values: CDR1 MNHNS, CDR2 SASEGT. CDR3 residues: CASMASGGNEQFF. The CDR3 region has the DNA TGTGCCAGCATGGCTAGCGGGGGGAATGAGCAGTTCTTC.

A few counts support this clone. The chain employs TRBV2 and TRBJ1-5; unclear D gene. With 6 bases removed from V and 2 bases from J, the gap between germline ends came to 14 bases. Germline V gives CDR1 SNHLY, CDR2 FYNNEI. The CDR3 is 15 amino acids. The CDR3 here is CASSVKRTGNQPQHF. DNA of the CDR3: TGTGCCAGCAGCGTAAAACGTACAGGCAATCAGCCCCAGCATTTT.

The chain employs TRBV27 and TRBJ2-1; 8 bases map to TRBD2. V lost 5 bases to trimming and J lost 0 bases; unmatched junction nucleotides: 15. This CDR3 has 19 amino acids. In germline, CDR1 is MNHEY, CDR2 SMNVEV (reference sequence). The CDR3 loop is CASSPLSSGSRSSYNEQFF. CDR3 in DNA: TGTGCCAGCAGTCCTCTCTCAAGCGGGAGCCGAAGCTCCTACAATGAGCAGTTCTTC.

This clone was observed a handful of times. The V and J genes are TRBV4-2 and TRBJ1-1; the match to TRBD1 covers 9 bases. The CDR3 consists of 15 residues. The germline V gene encodes CDR1 LGHNA and CDR2 YNFKEQ. The J segment lost 5 bases and the V segment lost 0 bases, leaving 4 bases of the junction unmatched. Here the CDR3 reads CASSQEGQGRTEAFF. The CDR3 nucleotides read TGTGCCAGCAGCCAAGAAGGACAGGGGAGGACTGAAGCTTTCTTT.